One T cell receptor (beta chain) is described in this entry. TCRB libraries came from RNA via three nested multiplex PCR rounds. TCRdb used MiXCR to reprocess the multiplex PCR reads, holding one entry per CDR3 protein. The repertoire consists of fewer than 40,000 distinct CDR3 sequences, with around 60% occurring once and the leading ten covering around a third. These data come from a study of tumor-infiltrating lymphocytes in glioblastoma multiforme. CDR3 length: 14 residues. The J segment lost 1 base and the V segment lost 10 bases, leaving 8 bases of the junction unmatched. The origin of this receptor is a male donor with glioblastoma. The chain recombines TRBV12-3 or TRBV12-4 with TRBJ2-7; 9 positions agree with TRBD1. The sample consisted of brain tumor tissue. Here the CDR3 DNA reads TGTGCCAACAGAGGGACAGGGAGTTCCTACGAGCAGTACTTC. Amino acids: CANRGTGSSYEQYF.